This is a list of T cell receptor beta chains from one sample in a study of Ad26.COV2.S vaccination and SARS-CoV-2 variants. Here immunoSEQ multiplex PCR was the method, and the copy in TCRdb shows in-frame clones only, minus some. The sample has about 460,000 clones, 70% to 90% seen once; the top ten hold 1.7%. The material was peripheral blood, obtained in a trial of Ad26.COV2.S vaccine versus placebo. These receptor sequences come from a person aged 18-65 years who received the Ad26.COV2.S COVID-19 vaccine or a placebo. Both conserved end residues are part of each CDR3. Each record gives: clone size, J gene, V gene, D gene, CDR3 DNA, CDR3 protein. The D gene is left open where the match is weak. Not every row has a clone size; where given, it reads once, few, many or a size class.

size: -; J: TRBJ1-5; V: TRBV5-8; D: TRBD1; DNA: TGTGCCAGCAGCTTGGGACAGGGATTCAATCAGCCCCAGCATTTT; CDR3: CASSLGQGFNQPQHF
size: once; J: TRBJ1-1; V: TRBV7-9; D: -; DNA: TGTGCCAGCAACCTGGACCTGAACACTGAAGCTTTCTTT; CDR3: CASNLDLNTEAFF
size: -; J: TRBJ2-7; V: TRBV3-1/TRBV3-2; D: TRBD2; DNA: TGTGCCAGCAGCCCCGGGACTAGCGCCTTCTACGAGCAGTACTTC; CDR3: CASSPGTSAFYEQYF
size: -; J: TRBJ2-7; V: TRBV5-1; D: -; DNA: TGCGCCAGCAGCTTGGGGAGCGCGGGCGAGCAGTACTTC; CDR3: CASSLGSAGEQYF
size: -; J: TRBJ1-4; V: TRBV11-2; D: -; DNA: TGTGCCAGCACCACCGACCGGGCCTATAATGAAAAACTGTTTTTT; CDR3: CASTTDRAYNEKLFF
size: -; J: TRBJ2-1; V: TRBV28; D: TRBD2; DNA: TGTGCCAGCAATCCGGGACTAGCGGGAGTTTGGGTCTTC; CDR3: CASNPGLAGVWVF
size: once; J: TRBJ1-1; V: TRBV6-5; D: -; DNA: TGTGCCAGCAGTTACTCGGGGGCTGTATGGGATGCTTTCTTT; CDR3: CASSYSGAVWDAFF
size: -; J: TRBJ1-2; V: TRBV14; D: -; DNA: TGTGCCAGCAGCCAAGATCGGCTCGGCCGAGGCTACACCTTC; CDR3: CASSQDRLGRGYTF
size: -; J: TRBJ2-5; V: TRBV15; D: -; DNA: TGTGCCACCAGCACCCCAGCAGGGAGAGAGACCCAGTACTTC; CDR3: CATSTPAGRETQYF
size: -; J: TRBJ2-7; V: TRBV27; D: TRBD1; DNA: TGTGCCAGCAGTTTACATCACTTGGGACAGGGAACCTACGAGCAGTACTTC; CDR3: CASSLHHLGQGTYEQYF
size: few; J: TRBJ1-2; V: TRBV6-5; D: TRBD1; DNA: TGTGCCAGCAAACAGGGGGCAAGCTATGGCTACACCTTC; CDR3: CASKQGASYGYTF
size: -; J: TRBJ1-1; V: TRBV10-2; D: -; DNA: TGCGCCAGCAGTGATAGGGGGAACACTGAAGCTTTCTTT; CDR3: CASSDRGNTEAFF
size: -; J: TRBJ1-4; V: TRBV18; D: -; DNA: TGTGCCAGCTCACCAAGGCAGGGCGAAGGTGAAAAACTGTTTTTT; CDR3: CASSPRQGEGEKLFF
size: -; J: TRBJ2-3; V: TRBV6-2/TRBV6-3; D: -; DNA: TGTGCCAGCAGTTACTCGATTGGGATCTCCCCCCCAGATACGCAGTATTTT; CDR3: CASSYSIGISPPDTQYF
size: -; J: TRBJ1-2; V: TRBV28; D: -; DNA: TGTGCCAGCAGAGCAGGGCAGGCTAACTATGGCTACACCTTC; CDR3: CASRAGQANYGYTF
size: -; J: TRBJ2-1; V: TRBV7-9; D: -; DNA: TGTGCCAGCAGTTCGGACAGCTACAATGAGCAGTTCTTC; CDR3: CASSSDSYNEQFF
size: -; J: TRBJ2-7; V: TRBV7-8; D: -; DNA: TGTGCCAGCAGCTTAACCGCAGAGACCTACGAGCAGTACTTC; CDR3: CASSLTAETYEQYF
size: -; J: TRBJ1-1; V: TRBV28; D: -; DNA: TGTGCCATCAACCCGGGCACTGAAGCTTTCTTT; CDR3: CAINPGTEAFF
size: -; J: TRBJ2-6; V: TRBV18; D: -; DNA: TGTGCCAGCTCAAGCACTCAGGGCTCTGGGGCCAACGTCCTGACTTTC; CDR3: CASSSTQGSGANVLTF
size: -; J: TRBJ2-7; V: TRBV4-1; D: -; DNA: TGCGCCAGCTCCTGGCGGGCCGAAACCTACGAGCAGTACTTC; CDR3: CASSWRAETYEQYF
size: -; J: TRBJ1-2; V: TRBV15; D: -; DNA: TGTGCCACCAGCGTTGGCAGACAGTACTATGGCTACACCTTC; CDR3: CATSVGRQYYGYTF
size: -; J: TRBJ2-7; V: TRBV28; D: -; DNA: TGTGCCAGTCGACAGAATACCTACGAGCAGTACTTC; CDR3: CASRQNTYEQYF
size: -; J: TRBJ2-1; V: TRBV7-9; D: TRBD2; DNA: TGTGCCAGCAGCCCGGCTGGGACTAGCGGGAGTGGGAAGCAGTTCTTC; CDR3: CASSPAGTSGSGKQFF
size: -; J: TRBJ2-3; V: TRBV21-1; D: -; DNA: TGTGCCAGCAGCAAAGGTCCAGGGGACGCTTGGTGCGCAGATACGCAGTATTTT; CDR3: CASSKGPGDAWCADTQYF
size: -; J: TRBJ1-5; V: TRBV2; D: -; DNA: TGTGCCAGCAGGGAGGATGGCAATCAGCCCCAGCATTTT; CDR3: CASREDGNQPQHF
size: -; J: TRBJ1-6; V: TRBV19; D: -; DNA: TGTGCCAGTAGTATCGGTGGATCACCCCTCCACTTT; CDR3: CASSIGGSPLHF
size: few; J: TRBJ2-7; V: TRBV11-2; D: -; DNA: TGTGCCAGCAGCTTAGGCAGTTACGGGCAGGGGCACTACGAGCAGTACTTC; CDR3: CASSLGSYGQGHYEQYF
size: -; J: TRBJ1-1; V: TRBV5-1; D: TRBD1; DNA: TGCGCCAGCAGCGATATATCGGGACAGGGGGCTTTCTTT; CDR3: CASSDISGQGAFF
size: -; J: TRBJ1-1; V: TRBV9; D: TRBD1; DNA: TGTGCCAGCAGCTTACGACCCGGGACAGGGAATGAAGCTTTCTTT; CDR3: CASSLRPGTGNEAFF
size: -; J: TRBJ1-5; V: TRBV28; D: -; DNA: TGTGCCAGCAGGGCAGGCCGACACGATCAGCCCCAGCATTTT; CDR3: CASRAGRHDQPQHF
size: -; J: TRBJ2-1; V: TRBV7-2; D: TRBD1; DNA: TGTGCCAGCAGCTTCCAGGGGGTCGGTGAGCAGTTCTTC; CDR3: CASSFQGVGEQFF
size: -; J: TRBJ2-7; V: TRBV4-1; D: TRBD2; DNA: TGCGCCAGCAGCCAAGAATTTCGGCTAGCGGGAGTAGACGAGCAGTACTTC; CDR3: CASSQEFRLAGVDEQYF
size: -; J: TRBJ1-1; V: TRBV5-6; D: -; DNA: TGTGCCAGCAGCTTGGCAGGGATCGGAACCATTAACACTGAAGCTTTCTTT; CDR3: CASSLAGIGTINTEAFF
size: -; J: TRBJ1-2; V: TRBV28; D: -; DNA: TGTGCCAGCAGTATAGGCGGGGAGGACTATGGCTACACCTTC; CDR3: CASSIGGEDYGYTF
size: -; J: TRBJ1-1; V: TRBV3-1/TRBV3-2; D: -; DNA: TGTGCCAGCAGCCAGGGACACCCCCCCTTGGGGACTGAAGCTTTCTTT; CDR3: CASSQGHPPLGTEAFF
size: once; J: TRBJ2-7; V: TRBV5-1; D: TRBD2; DNA: TGCGCCAGCAGCCCCGGGGGGACCCAGGTTTACGAGCAGTACTTC; CDR3: CASSPGGTQVYEQYF
size: -; J: TRBJ2-5; V: TRBV2; D: -; DNA: TGTGCCATCAACCGTCAAGAGACCCAGTACTTC; CDR3: CAINRQETQYF
size: once; J: TRBJ2-7; V: TRBV19; D: -; DNA: TGTGCCAGTAGTAACAGGGATCCCTACGAGCAGTACTTC; CDR3: CASSNRDPYEQYF
size: -; J: TRBJ1-6; V: TRBV4-3; D: -; DNA: TGCGCCAGCAGCCAAGATTCGCTCCTTACTTCACCCCTCCACTTT; CDR3: CASSQDSLLTSPLHF
size: -; J: TRBJ1-1; V: TRBV5-6; D: -; DNA: TGTGCCAGCAGCTTCACGGACAGAGACACTGAAGCTTTCTTT; CDR3: CASSFTDRDTEAFF
size: once; J: TRBJ2-2; V: TRBV11-2; D: -; DNA: TGTGCCAGCAGCCCGCTATTTCCCCGGGACCGCCAGGGTACCGGGGAGCTGTTTTTT; CDR3: CASSPLFPRDRQGTGELFF
size: once; J: TRBJ2-2; V: TRBV7-8; D: -; DNA: TGTGCCAGCAGAACCAACAGGGCGCATAACACCGGGGAGCTGTTTTTT; CDR3: CASRTNRAHNTGELFF
size: -; J: TRBJ2-4; V: TRBV28; D: TRBD1; DNA: TGTGCCAGCAGTACTCAGGGGGCGGGATGGAACATTCAGTACTTC; CDR3: CASSTQGAGWNIQYF
size: -; J: TRBJ1-1; V: TRBV29-1; D: TRBD1; DNA: TGCAGCGTTGTTTCGGACAGGATTAACACTGAAGCTTTCTTT; CDR3: CSVVSDRINTEAFF
size: -; J: TRBJ2-7; V: TRBV4-1; D: -; DNA: TGCGCCAGCAGCCAAGAGGGGGCGTTGGACGAGCAGTACTTC; CDR3: CASSQEGALDEQYF
size: -; J: TRBJ1-4; V: TRBV6-6; D: TRBD1; DNA: TGTGCCAGCAGTTACTGGCAGGGGGCTGCTAATGAAAAACTGTTTTTT; CDR3: CASSYWQGAANEKLFF
size: -; J: TRBJ2-7; V: TRBV9; D: TRBD2; DNA: TGTGCCAGCAGCCCTCGACTAGCGGGAGAGTACGAGCAGTACTTC; CDR3: CASSPRLAGEYEQYF
size: -; J: TRBJ1-5; V: TRBV28; D: TRBD1; DNA: TGTGCCAGCAGTTTTTTAGACAGGGGGTCTGACAATCAGCCCCAGCATTTT; CDR3: CASSFLDRGSDNQPQHF
size: -; J: TRBJ1-2; V: TRBV6-2/TRBV6-3; D: -; DNA: TGTGCCAGCAGTTATGAGACAGCTCGCTACACCTTC; CDR3: CASSYETARYTF
size: -; J: TRBJ2-3; V: TRBV6-2/TRBV6-3; D: TRBD2; DNA: TGTGCCAGCAGCCAGGGTAGCGGGGGTGGAGATACGCAGTATTTT; CDR3: CASSQGSGGGDTQYF
size: -; J: TRBJ2-3; V: TRBV14; D: -; DNA: TGTGCCAGCAGCCAATGGGCAACAGCCGATACGCAGTATTTT; CDR3: CASSQWATADTQYF
size: -; J: TRBJ2-7; V: TRBV27; D: -; DNA: TGTGCCAGCCGCGGCGGGACCTACGAGCAGTACTTC; CDR3: CASRGGTYEQYF
size: -; J: TRBJ2-3; V: TRBV7-2; D: -; DNA: TGTGCCAGCAGCTTGCGACCATTCACAGATACGCAGTATTTT; CDR3: CASSLRPFTDTQYF
size: -; J: TRBJ2-1; V: TRBV7-3; D: TRBD2; DNA: TGTGCCAGCAGCTCGAAGCGGGGGGCCGGGTACAATGAGCAGTTCTTC; CDR3: CASSSKRGAGYNEQFF
size: -; J: TRBJ1-2; V: TRBV9; D: -; DNA: TGTGCCAGCAGCGCCGGGACGAAGAGTGGCTACACCTTC; CDR3: CASSAGTKSGYTF